The next 20 T cell receptor beta chains were all read from a single sample in a study of CD4 T cells in relation to SARS-CoV-2 and coronaviruses. Libraries were prepared by immunoSEQ multiplex PCR; TCRdb keeps only in-frame clonotypes and omits some of them. Among 30,000 to 45,000 clones listed, about four fifths were seen once. Their antigens remain unidentified. The material sequenced was naive CD4+ T cells from PBMCs, cultured in vitro. The sample's subset: naive CD4+ T cells isolated by negative enrichment. Receptor source: an adult with COVID-19.

This clone was observed a few times. The chain carries TRBV4-1 and TRBJ2-1; unclear D gene. CDR3 length: 13 residues. Trimming removed 1 base from V and 4 bases from J, with 5 bases in between. Germline CDR1 reads MGHRA; CDR2 reads YSYEKL. The CDR3 spells CASSQGWYNEQFF. The CDR3 DNA sequence: TGCGCCAGCAGCCAAGGGTGGTACAATGAGCAGTTCTTC.

In its sample, this clone was seen once. The chain joins TRBV14 to TRBJ2-7, with D uncertain. The V end was cut by 5 bases, the J end by 9 bases, with 17 bases between. Per germline, CDR1 SGHDN and CDR2 FVKESK. The CDR3 has 13 amino acids. CDR3 loop: CASSIPSPGRQYF. CDR3 bases: TGTGCCAGCAGCATTCCGAGCCCTGGAAGGCAGTACTTC.

This rearrangement joins TRBV7-9 to TRBJ2-1; 8 nucleotides agree with TRBD2. J lost 3 bases, V lost 4 bases, and 8 bases had no gene match. The CDR3 has 16 amino acids. Germline values: CDR1 SEHNR, CDR2 FQNEAQ (reference sequence). In nucleotides, the CDR3 is TGTGCCAGCAGCTACTCCGGGACTAGTCACTACAATGAGCAGTTCTTC. It is translated as CASSYSGTSHYNEQFF. Full variable domain (rest looked up from reference TRBV7-9 and TRBJ2-1): DTGVSQNPRHKITKRGQNVTFRCDPISEHNRLYWYRQTLGQGPEFLTYFQNEAQLEKSRLLSDRFSAERPKGSFSTLEIQRTEQGDSAMYLCASSYSGTSHYNEQFFGPGTRLTVL.

Only one count was recorded for this clone. V and J are TRBV6-2 or TRBV6-3 and TRBJ2-1, with D perhaps matching TRBD1 or TRBD2 (5 bases each). The CDR3 runs to 15 residues. Germline V gene sequence: CDR1 MNHEY, CDR2 SVGEGT. V was pared by 1 base and J by 5 bases, with 12 bases between. The chain's CDR3 is CASSYWGTLHNEQFF. Written as DNA, the CDR3 is TGTGCCAGCAGTTACTGGGGGACCCTTCACAATGAGCAGTTCTTC.

This chain joins TRBV9 and TRBJ2-2, with TRBD1 identical over 9 bases. This CDR3 has 16 residues. After removal of 3 bases from V and 4 bases from J, the junction contained 7 bases not matched to a gene. Germline V gene sequence: CDR1 SGDLS, CDR2 YYNGEE. CDR3 coding DNA: TGTGCCAGCAGCGCGATGGACAGGGGAGCCACCGGGGAGCTGTTTTTT. Its protein is CASSAMDRGATGELFF.

The chain links TRBV2 to TRBJ2-1, with 7 nucleotides matching TRBD2. This CDR3 has 14 amino acids. The germline V gene encodes CDR1 SNHLY and CDR2 FYNNEI. The ends lost 6 bases at V and 8 bases at J; junction bases unmatched: 10. In DNA, the CDR3 is TGTGCCAGCAGCCTAGCGGACCTGAACTATGAGCAGTTCTTC. This translates into CASSLADLNYEQFF.

V and J are TRBV6-5 and TRBJ2-5; 9 bases fit TRBD1. The CDR3 runs 13 residues. The V gene's germline CDR1 is MNHEY and CDR2 SVGAGI. With V trimmed by 7 bases and J by 7 bases, 7 bases remained unmatched. The CDR3 DNA is TGTGCCAGCACCACATCGACAGGGGGGACCCAGTACTTC. It codes for CASTTSTGGTQYF.

The rearrangement links TRBV3-1 (or the pseudogene TRBV3-2) to TRBJ2-1; 7 bases match TRBD2. The CDR3 is 15 residues long. Germline V CDR1 and CDR2: LGHDT, YNNKEL (reference sequence). After removal of 4 bases from V and 3 bases from J, the junction contained 6 bases not matched to a gene. The DNA for the CDR3 is TGTGCCAGCAGCCGTTTCGGACTAGACTACAATGAGCAGTTCTTC. This gives the protein CASSRFGLDYNEQFF.

This clone was counted a few times. This sequence joins TRBV11-2 and TRBJ2-1; D is perhaps TRBD1 (6 bases). This CDR3 region has 15 residues. V was cut by 2 bases and J by 5 bases, with 13 bases left in between. The V gene's germline CDR1 is SGHAT and CDR2 FQNNGV. CDR3 in DNA: TGTGCCAGCAGCTTAATCAGGGGCAAAAACAATGAGCAGTTCTTC. As protein: CASSLIRGKNNEQFF.

The chain employs TRBV29-1 and TRBJ2-1; 11 positions agree with TRBD2. Losses at the gene ends were 8 bases for V and 4 bases for J; bases not matched to a gene: 4. This CDR3 has 13 amino acids. From germline, CDR1 is SQVTM and CDR2 ANQGSEA. The CDR3 protein is CSTGLADYNEQFF. CDR3 nucleotide sequence: TGCAGCACGGGACTAGCGGATTACAATGAGCAGTTCTTC.

The gene calls are TRBV4-1 and TRBJ2-1; TRBD2 matches at 7 bases. V was pared by 0 bases and J by 4 bases, with 6 bases of the junction left unmatched. The germline gives CDR1 MGHRA, CDR2 YSYEKL. This CDR3 region has 16 residues. CDR3 residues: CASSQEPAGEYNEQFF. The DNA for the CDR3 is TGCGCCAGCAGCCAAGAGCCGGCGGGAGAGTACAATGAGCAGTTCTTC.

The rearrangement joins TRBV19 to TRBJ1-2; TRBD1 might be the D (6 bases). The CDR3 loop spans 17 amino acids. CDR1 LNHDA and CDR2 SQIVND come from the germline V gene (reference sequence). V was cut by 5 bases and J by 5 bases, with 24 bases left in between. The CDR3 DNA reads as TGTGCCAGTAGTCGACAGGCACAACGGATATCAACTTATGGCTACACCTTC. This gives the protein CASSRQAQRISTYGYTF. The full variable domain, rest sourced from reference TRBV19 and TRBJ1-2, is DGGITQSPKYLFRKEGQNVTLSCEQNLNHDAMYWYRQDPGQGLRLIYYSQIVNDFQKGDIAEGYSVSREKKESFPLTVTSAQKNPTAFYLCASSRQAQRISTYGYTFGSGTRLTVV.

There are a few counts of this clone. The CDR3 sequence is CASSLDTGGNTGELFF. Here the CDR3 DNA reads TGTGCCAGCAGCTTGGACACGGGGGGCAACACCGGGGAGCTGTTTTTT. The rearrangement uses TRBV5-6 and TRBJ2-2; perhaps TRBD2 as D (7 bases). The CDR3 covers 16 residues. Trimming removed 0 bases from V and 2 bases from J, with 11 bases in between. CDR1 SGHDT and CDR2 YYEEEE come from the germline V gene. Together with reference TRBV5-6 and TRBJ2-2, the CDR3 gives the full variable domain: DAGVTQSPTHLIKTRGQQVTLRCSPKSGHDTVSWYQQALGQGPQFIFQYYEEEERQRGNFPDRFSGHQFPNYSSELNVNALLLGDSALYLCASSLDTGGNTGELFFGEGSRLTVL.

The J gene is TRBJ1-2, the V gene TRBV28; 12 bases line up with TRBD1. CDR3 length equals 15 residues. Germline V gene data show CDR1 as MDHEN and CDR2 as SYDVKM. V lost 1 base to trimming and J lost 8 bases; unmatched junction nucleotides: 5. The CDR3 DNA is TGTGCCAGCAGTTTATCTGCCGGGACAGGGGGCGGCTACACCTTC. Translated: CASSLSAGTGGGYTF.

V usage is TRBV5-6 and J usage is TRBJ2-7, with D perhaps TRBD1 or TRBD2 (5 bases each). There are 14 residues in the CDR3. In germline, CDR1 is SGHDT, CDR2 YYEEEE. Trimming cost V 2 bases and J 2 bases, with 11 bases left between them. The CDR3 protein is CASSFRLGAYEQYF. DNA for the CDR3: TGTGCCAGCAGCTTTCGTTTGGGGGCCTACGAGCAGTACTTC.

CDR3 residues: CASMVGNQPQHF. CDR3 in DNA: TGTGCCAGCATGGTAGGGAATCAGCCCCAGCATTTT. The V call is TRBV28, the J call TRBJ1-5; D unresolved. The CDR3 contains 12 residues. Trimming stripped 7 bases from V and 4 bases from J, with 8 bases between. Looked up from germline, CDR1 is MDHEN and CDR2 is SYDVKM.

This clone was recorded once. The rearrangement links TRBV30 to TRBJ1-6; D ambiguous. The V gene lost 2 bases and the J gene lost 5 bases, with 10 bases spanning the gap. CDR3 length equals 14 residues. Germline V gene lookup returns CDR1 GTSNPN and CDR2 SVGIG (reference sequence). As DNA, the CDR3 is TGTGCCTGGAGTCCCGGGAACGATAATTCACCCCTCCACTTT. It encodes CAWSPGNDNSPLHF.

For the CDR3, the DNA is TGCAGTGCTAGTTCTCTGAGGGGTAGCTCCTACAATGAGCAGTTCTTC. Its translation is CSASSLRGSSYNEQFF. V gene TRBV20-1 combines with J gene TRBJ2-1; D is possibly TRBD1 or TRBD2 (5 bases each). V shed 3 bases and J shed 0 bases, with 15 bases lying between them. The CDR3 consists of 16 residues. Germline lookup yields CDR1 DFQATT and CDR2 SNEGSKA (reference sequence).

This chain connects TRBV4-2 to TRBJ2-1; TRBD2 matches at 10 bases. This CDR3 is built from 15 residues. CDR1 is LGHNA, CDR2 YNFKEQ, per germline. Trimming removed 6 bases from V and 5 bases from J; junction bases left unmatched: 7. The CDR3 DNA reads TGTGCCAGCAGTCTGACTAGCGGGCCTAACAATGAGCAGTTCTTC. Translated: CASSLTSGPNNEQFF.

The chain is built from TRBV10-3 and TRBJ2-2; TRBD2 agrees at 7 bases. V shed 2 bases and J 4 bases; nucleotides not matched to a gene: 4. CDR3 length equals 15 residues. Germline-derived CDR1 and CDR2 are ENHRY and SYGVKD. In nucleotides, the CDR3 is TGTGCCATCAGTGAGAGCGGGGCGCGCACCGGGGAGCTGTTTTTT. Amino acid sequence: CAISESGARTGELFF.